A single sample is the source of the 2 T cell receptor beta chains below, sequenced in a study of tumor and adjacent non-tumor tissue in lung cancer (dated by TCRdb to 2017 to 2018). Bulk unsorted tissue served as the source for RNA extraction, and RNA quality was assessed using a NanoDrop ND-1000 and an Agilent 2100. For the normal lung samples, distant non-tumor tissue was collected more than 3 cm away from the tumor edge. The library relied on multiplex PCR. Sequenced on an Illumina HiSeq 2500. TCRbeta libraries were constructed through three rounds of nested PCR with primers (Table S4) according to protocols modified from ARM-PCR. TCRdb trimmed public reads at Q25 via fastp, called clones via MiXCR and kept in-frame beta chains. Every entry covers one CDR3 protein and lists the most common genes and DNA from its rows. For this sample the table gives about 110,000 distinct CDR3 sequences, of which about 65% were detected only once. About 20% of the sample is held by the ten biggest clonotypes.

Sequencing used distant non-tumor lung tissue. Every receptor here comes from a man aged 55 to 69 with non-small cell lung cancer.

A remark on this clonotype: A much larger clone differs by one base, so this may be a read error. The CDR3 region is CAISPNTGPAGNTIYF. DNA for the CDR3: TGTGCCATCAGCCCGAATACAGGGCCAGCCGGAAACACCATATATTTT. V gene TRBV11-2 combines with J gene TRBJ1-3; maybe TRBD1 (6 bases). The CDR3 is 16 amino acids. Germline values: CDR1 SGHAT, CDR2 FQNNGV. Filled out from reference TRBV11-2 and TRBJ1-3, the complete variable domain reads EAGVAQSPRYKIIEKRQSVAFWCNPISGHATLYWYQQILGQGPKLLIQFQNNGVVDDSQLPKDRFSAERLKGVDSTLKIQPAKLEDSAVYLCAISPNTGPAGNTIYFGEGSWLTVV.

This clonotype has more than one count but fewer than ten. The chain is built from TRBV20-1 and TRBJ2-7; 14 nucleotides align to TRBD2. J was trimmed by 2 bases and V by 0 bases; bases with no gene match: 9. In germline, CDR1 is DFQATT, CDR2 SNEGSKA (reference sequence). The CDR3 has 18 residues. This chain's CDR3 is CSARDGTSGSEAPYEQYF. The CDR3 DNA is TGCAGTGCTAGAGATGGGACTAGCGGGAGTGAAGCCCCCTACGAGCAGTACTTC.